This TCR beta chain was sequenced during a study of beta chain features in type 1 diabetes. Whole-study context: Age and gender were similar between patients and healthy donors, as were cell yields.

Study-wide results and caveats: Among all four CD4+ subsets, Type 1 diabetes patients had TCRB CDR3s that were moderately but significantly shorter.

The authors reverse transcribed all of the isolated RNA, so sequencing captured expressed TCRB transcripts. Only in-frame clones appear in the TCRdb table, and some are missing; sequencing was by immunoSEQ multiplex PCR. This sample has hundreds of thousands of clones; around 30% occur once, and the top ten carry around 0.065%. This clone has only a few counts. Its antigen is unidentified. One heparinised draw, averaging roughly 110 mL, was taken per donor. CD45RO/CCR7/CD25/CD127/CD95/CD27 sorting isolated CD4+ naive, central memory, regulatory and stem cell-like memory cells. Trimming removed 0 bases at V and 6 bases at J, with 11 bases between. CDR1 is GTSNPN and CDR2 is SVGIG in the germline V gene (reference sequence). CDR3 length equals 13 residues.

The chain links TRBV30 to TRBJ1-1, with D perhaps TRBD1 (5 bases). Sequenced material: naive CD4+ T cells from blood. The TCR originated in a man aged 18 to 29 in good health. The CDR3, as DNA: TGTGCCTGGAGTGTGAGCAGGGCCGCTGAAGCTTTCTTT. It is translated as CAWSVSRAAEAFF.